This T cell receptor (beta chain) was identified during a study of cytomegalovirus exposure and HLA in healthy donors. A note on this clone: Its antigen is unidentified.

Study results and limitations: The CMV antigen specificity of three CMV-associated chains was confirmed through in vitro analysis. Based on reports, TCR beta sequences accurately predicted HLA-A and HLA-B alleles for most subjects.

Primers: 60 Vbeta forward and 13 Jbeta reverse. Measured with immunoSEQ multiplex PCR; TCRdb has only the in-frame clones, and not every one. Of approximately 200,000 clones listed, 84% are singletons. The sequencing sample was made of PBMCs. This TCR was sampled from a boy aged 5-17 years in good health and CMV-seronegative.

The CDR3 nucleotides are TGTGCCACCACCCAGGGTAGCACAGATACGCAGTATTTT. It is translated as CATTQGSTDTQYF. The chain joins TRBV10-3 to TRBJ2-3; D might be TRBD1 (5 bases). This CDR3 comprises 13 residues. Germline-derived CDR1 and CDR2 are ENHRY and SYGVKD. The ends were cut back, 10 bases at V and 0 bases at J, with 11 bases in the middle.